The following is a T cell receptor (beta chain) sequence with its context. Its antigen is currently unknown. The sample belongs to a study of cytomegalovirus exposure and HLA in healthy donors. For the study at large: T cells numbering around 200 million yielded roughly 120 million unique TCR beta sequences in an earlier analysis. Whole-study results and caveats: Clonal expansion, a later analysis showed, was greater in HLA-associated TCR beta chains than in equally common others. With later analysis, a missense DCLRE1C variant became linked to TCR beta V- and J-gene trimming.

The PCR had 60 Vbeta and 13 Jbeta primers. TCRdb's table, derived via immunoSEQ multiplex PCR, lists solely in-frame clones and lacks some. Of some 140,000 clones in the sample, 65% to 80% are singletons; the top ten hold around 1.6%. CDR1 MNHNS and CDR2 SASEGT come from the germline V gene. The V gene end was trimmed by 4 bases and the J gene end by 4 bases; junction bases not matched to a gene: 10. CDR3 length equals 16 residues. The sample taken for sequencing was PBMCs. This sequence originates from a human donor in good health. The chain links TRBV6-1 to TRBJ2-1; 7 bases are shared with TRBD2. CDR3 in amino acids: CASSGVRDYPYNEQFF. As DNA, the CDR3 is TGTGCCAGCAGTGGAGTCCGGGACTACCCTTACAATGAGCAGTTCTTC.